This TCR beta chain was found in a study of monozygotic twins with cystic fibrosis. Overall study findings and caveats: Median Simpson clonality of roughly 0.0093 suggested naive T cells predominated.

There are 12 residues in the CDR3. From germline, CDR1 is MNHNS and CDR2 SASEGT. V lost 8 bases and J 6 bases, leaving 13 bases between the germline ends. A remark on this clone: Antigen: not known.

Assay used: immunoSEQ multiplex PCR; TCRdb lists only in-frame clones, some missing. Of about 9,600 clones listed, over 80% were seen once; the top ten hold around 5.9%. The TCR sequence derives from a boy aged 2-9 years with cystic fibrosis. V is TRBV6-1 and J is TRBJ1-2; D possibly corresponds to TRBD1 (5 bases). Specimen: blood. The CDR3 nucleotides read TGTGCCAGCCTGGGACCGGAGGATGGCTACACCTTC. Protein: CASLGPEDGYTF.